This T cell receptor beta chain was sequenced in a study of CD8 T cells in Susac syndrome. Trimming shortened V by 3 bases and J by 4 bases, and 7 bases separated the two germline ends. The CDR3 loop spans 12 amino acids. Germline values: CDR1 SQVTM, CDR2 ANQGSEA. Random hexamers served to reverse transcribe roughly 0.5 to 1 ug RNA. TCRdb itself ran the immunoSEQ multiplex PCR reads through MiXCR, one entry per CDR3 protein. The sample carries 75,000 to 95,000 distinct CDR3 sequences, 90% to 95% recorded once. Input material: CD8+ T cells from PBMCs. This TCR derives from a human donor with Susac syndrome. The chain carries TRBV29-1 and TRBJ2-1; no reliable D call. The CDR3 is CSVDESYNEQFF. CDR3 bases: TGCAGCGTTGATGAGAGTTACAATGAGCAGTTCTTC.